These T cell receptor beta chains were read from a single sample in a study of T cell responses to AZD1222 COVID-19 vaccine. Clones were read by immunoSEQ multiplex PCR, and TCRdb kept only the in-frame ones, dropping some. Of under 60,000 clones in the sample, around 80% were seen once. This material consisted of peripheral blood, taken on day 0 of AZD1222 vaccination. Receptors originate from an adult in good health. Each CDR3 is given with its conserved first and last residue. A D gene is named only where the DNA matches it firmly. The size entry is marked missing in some rows and otherwise reads once, few, many or a size class.

j_call,v_call,d_call,clone_size,cdr3_aa,cdr3_nt
TRBJ1-5,TRBV5-6,TRBD1,NA,CASSRDSEDYRQPQHF,TGTGCCAGCAGCCGGGACAGCGAGGATTATCGTCAGCCCCAGCATTTT
TRBJ1-5,TRBV7-9,NA,NA,CASSQGGSNQPQHF,TGTGCCAGCAGCCAAGGGGGTAGCAATCAGCCCCAGCATTTT
TRBJ2-2,TRBV9,NA,many,CASSVYSSLGTGELFF,TGTGCCAGCAGCGTTTACAGTAGCCTCGGCACCGGGGAGCTGTTTTTT
TRBJ1-3,TRBV24-1,NA,NA,CATSDLIIEGLGNTIYF,TGTGCCACCAGTGATTTGATTATCGAGGGCCTTGGAAACACCATATATTTT
TRBJ1-6,TRBV7-9,NA,NA,CASSSYQGAGSPLHF,TGTGCCAGCAGCTCCTACCAGGGCGCAGGGTCACCCCTCCACTTT
TRBJ2-3,TRBV30,NA,NA,CAWSENTDTQYF,TGTGCCTGGAGTGAGAACACAGATACGCAGTATTTT
TRBJ2-5,TRBV14,TRBD2,NA,CASSQWGGEETQYF,TGTGCCAGCAGCCAATGGGGGGGGGAAGAGACCCAGTACTTC
TRBJ1-3,TRBV2,TRBD1,NA,CASTQGSRGRGNTIYF,TGTGCCAGCACTCAAGGGAGTAGGGGGCGAGGAAACACCATATATTTT
TRBJ1-5,TRBV3-1/TRBV3-2,TRBD1,NA,CASSQDRGGQGHQPQHF,TGTGCCAGCAGCCAAGATAGAGGGGGACAGGGTCATCAGCCCCAGCATTTT
TRBJ1-2,TRBV9,NA,NA,CASSTGTLNYGYTF,TGTGCCAGCAGCACCGGGACCCTTAACTATGGCTACACCTTC
TRBJ1-2,TRBV28,NA,NA,CASSFTETYGYTF,TGTGCCAGCAGTTTTACAGAAACCTATGGCTACACCTTC
TRBJ1-5,TRBV19,TRBD1,few,CASRNRTGGLQPQHF,TGTGCCAGTAGGAACCGGACAGGAGGGTTACAGCCCCAGCATTTT
TRBJ1-1,TRBV12-5,NA,NA,CASGLGGRGAEAFF,TGTGCTAGTGGTTTGGGGGGACGGGGCGCTGAAGCTTTCTTT
TRBJ2-3,TRBV28,NA,NA,CASSPPGVYGQYF,TGTGCCAGCAGTCCGCCGGGGGTATACGGGCAGTATTTT
TRBJ1-2,TRBV7-2,TRBD1,once,CASSPRTGRDGYTF,TGTGCCAGCAGCCCGCGGACAGGACGGGATGGCTACACCTTC
TRBJ1-5,TRBV3-1/TRBV3-2,NA,NA,CASSQDPSNQPQHF,TGTGCCAGCAGCCAAGATCCTAGCAATCAGCCCCAGCATTTT
TRBJ1-2,TRBV25-1,NA,NA,CASSGAFGPNYGYTF,TGTGCCAGCAGTGGAGCCTTCGGGCCAAACTATGGCTACACCTTC
TRBJ1-2,TRBV12-3/TRBV12-4,NA,NA,CASSLMGAQGYTF,TGTGCCAGCAGTTTAATGGGGGCTCAAGGCTACACCTTC
TRBJ1-3,TRBV2,NA,NA,CASRVAGNTIYF,TGTGCCAGCAGGGTGGCGGGAAACACCATATATTTT
TRBJ1-1,TRBV3-1/TRBV3-2,NA,NA,CASSDRRHTEAFF,TGTGCCAGCAGCGACAGGCGGCACACTGAAGCTTTCTTT
TRBJ2-3,TRBV6-4,NA,medium-sized,CASSDKPSTDTQYF,TGTGCCAGCAGTGACAAACCTAGCACAGATACGCAGTATTTT
TRBJ2-1,TRBV5-1,TRBD1,NA,CASSPKTGGGDEQFF,TGCGCCAGCAGCCCTAAGACAGGGGGCGGCGATGAGCAGTTCTTC
TRBJ2-1,TRBV24-1,NA,NA,CATSDLTGNNEQFF,TGTGCCACCAGTGATTTGACAGGGAACAATGAGCAGTTCTTC
TRBJ2-2,TRBV7-3,NA,NA,CASREPGSTGELFF,TGTGCCAGCAGGGAGCCAGGGAGCACCGGGGAGCTGTTTTTT
TRBJ1-4,TRBV7-9,NA,NA,CASRTGQSTNEKLFF,TGTGCCAGCAGGACCGGGCAGTCAACTAATGAAAAACTGTTTTTT
TRBJ1-3,TRBV3-1/TRBV3-2,NA,NA,CASSQDRQVYSGNTIYF,TGTGCCAGCAGCCAAGATCGGCAGGTTTACTCTGGAAACACCATATATTTT
TRBJ2-7,TRBV6-2/TRBV6-3,TRBD1,once,CASSYSPRQGSFEQYF,TGTGCCAGCAGTTACTCCCCCCGACAGGGGTCCTTCGAGCAGTACTTC
TRBJ2-3,TRBV6-6,TRBD2,NA,CASSRSAGVRTDTQYF,TGTGCCAGCAGTCGATCAGCGGGAGTTAGGACAGATACGCAGTATTTT
TRBJ1-3,TRBV9,NA,NA,CASSASGQVGNTIYF,TGTGCCAGCAGCGCGTCGGGGCAGGTGGGAAACACCATATATTTT
TRBJ2-1,TRBV7-3,TRBD2,few,CASSPGLDFKGEQFF,TGTGCCAGCTCACCGGGACTAGATTTTAAGGGTGAGCAGTTCTTC
TRBJ1-5,TRBV2,NA,NA,CASSDTGRMSNQPQHF,TGTGCCAGCAGTGACACGGGACGGATGAGCAATCAGCCCCAGCATTTT
TRBJ2-3,TRBV18,TRBD2,once,CASSLAGGRDTQYF,TGTGCCAGCTCGCTAGCGGGAGGCCGAGATACGCAGTATTTT
TRBJ2-7,TRBV12-3/TRBV12-4,NA,NA,CASGHFRGAEQYF,TGTGCCAGCGGACACTTTCGGGGGGCCGAGCAGTACTTC
TRBJ1-1,TRBV15,NA,NA,CATSRVDIGVNTEAFF,TGTGCCACCAGCAGAGTCGACATCGGAGTTAACACTGAAGCTTTCTTT
TRBJ2-7,TRBV7-7,NA,NA,CASSRGQTYEQYF,TGTGCTAGCAGCAGAGGACAGACCTACGAGCAGTACTTC
TRBJ1-4,TRBV6-1,NA,NA,CASSEGARHPTNEKLFF,TGTGCCAGCAGTGAGGGGGCCCGGCACCCAACTAATGAAAAACTGTTTTTT